This TCR beta chain was captured in a study of blood T cell repertoires in COVID-19. This clone was seen only once. Germline assignment: CDR1 PRHDT and CDR2 FYEKMQ (reference sequence). The V and J ends lost 5 bases and 3 bases, in that order; junction bases with no gene match: 8. The CDR3 runs to 16 residues. Produced via immunoSEQ multiplex PCR; TCRdb's table is partial and in-frame only. The sample carries some 89,000 clones, roughly 80% recorded once. The chain couples TRBV13 to TRBJ2-2; TRBD2 matches at 8 bases. Source material: peripheral blood. The receptor comes from a man aged 55-75 years with acute or convalescent COVID-19. CDR3 region: CASSPQTSAYTGELFF. For the CDR3, the DNA is TGTGCCAGCAGCCCTCAGACTAGCGCCTACACCGGGGAGCTGTTTTTT.